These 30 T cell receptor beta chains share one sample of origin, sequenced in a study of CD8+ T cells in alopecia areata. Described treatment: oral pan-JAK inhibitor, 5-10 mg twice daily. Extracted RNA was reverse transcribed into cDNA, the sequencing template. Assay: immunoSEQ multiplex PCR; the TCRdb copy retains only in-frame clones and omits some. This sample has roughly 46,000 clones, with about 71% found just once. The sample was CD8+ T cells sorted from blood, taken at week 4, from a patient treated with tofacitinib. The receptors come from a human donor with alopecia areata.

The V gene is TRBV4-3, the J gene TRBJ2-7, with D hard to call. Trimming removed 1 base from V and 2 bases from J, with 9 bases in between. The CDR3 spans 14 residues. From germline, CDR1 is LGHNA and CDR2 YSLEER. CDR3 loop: CASSQVMSTYEQYF. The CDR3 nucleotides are TGCGCCAGCAGCCAAGTTATGTCAACCTACGAGCAGTACTTC.

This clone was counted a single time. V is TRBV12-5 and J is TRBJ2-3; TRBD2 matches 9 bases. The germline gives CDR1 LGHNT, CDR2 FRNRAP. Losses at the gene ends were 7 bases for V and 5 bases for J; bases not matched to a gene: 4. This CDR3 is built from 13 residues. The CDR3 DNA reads TGTGCTAGTGCGGCGGGGGGGCGAGATACGCAGTATTTT. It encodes CASAAGGRDTQYF.

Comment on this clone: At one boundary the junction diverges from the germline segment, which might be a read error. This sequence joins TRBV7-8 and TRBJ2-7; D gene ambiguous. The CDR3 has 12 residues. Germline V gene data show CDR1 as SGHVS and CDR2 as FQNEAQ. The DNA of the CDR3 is TGTGCCAGCAGCCCCCACTCCTCCGAGCAGTACTTC. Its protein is CASSPHSSEQYF. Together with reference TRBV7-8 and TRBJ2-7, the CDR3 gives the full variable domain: GAGVSQSPRYKVAKRGQDVALRCDPISGHVSLFWYQQALGQGPEFLTYFQNEAQLDKSGLPSDRFFAERPEGSVSTLKIQRTQQEDSAVYLCASSPHSSEQYFGPGTRLTVT.

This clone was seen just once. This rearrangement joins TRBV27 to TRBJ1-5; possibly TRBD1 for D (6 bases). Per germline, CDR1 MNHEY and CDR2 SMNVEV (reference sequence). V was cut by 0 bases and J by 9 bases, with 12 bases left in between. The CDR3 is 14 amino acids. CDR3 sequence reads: CASSLSGRGWPQHF. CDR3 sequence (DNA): TGTGCCAGCAGTTTATCTGGCAGGGGATGGCCCCAGCATTTT.

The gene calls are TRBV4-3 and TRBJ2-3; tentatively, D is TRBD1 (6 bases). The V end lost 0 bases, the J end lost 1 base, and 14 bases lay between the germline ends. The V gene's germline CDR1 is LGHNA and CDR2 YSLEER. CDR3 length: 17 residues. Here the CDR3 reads CASSQDSSGGGTDTQYF. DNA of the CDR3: TGCGCCAGCAGCCAAGATAGCAGTGGGGGCGGCACAGATACGCAGTATTTT.

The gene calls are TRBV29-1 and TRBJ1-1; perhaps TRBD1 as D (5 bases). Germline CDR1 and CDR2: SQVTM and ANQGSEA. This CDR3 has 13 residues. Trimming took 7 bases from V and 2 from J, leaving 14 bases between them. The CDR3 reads CSGNGGENTEAFF. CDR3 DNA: TGCAGCGGAAACGGGGGGGAAAACACTGAAGCTTTCTTT.

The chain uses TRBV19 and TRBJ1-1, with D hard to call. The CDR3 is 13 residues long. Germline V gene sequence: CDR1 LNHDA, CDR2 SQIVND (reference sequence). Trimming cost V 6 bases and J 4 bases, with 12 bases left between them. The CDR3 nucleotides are TGTGCCAGTAGCTTGACGGGGTCCACTGAAGCTTTCTTT. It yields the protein CASSLTGSTEAFF.

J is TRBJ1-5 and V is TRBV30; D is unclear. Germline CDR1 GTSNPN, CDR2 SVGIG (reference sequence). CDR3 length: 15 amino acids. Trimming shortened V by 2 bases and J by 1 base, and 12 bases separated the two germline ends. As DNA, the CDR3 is TGTGCCTGGAGTAAATATGCGGGGAGCAATCAGCCCCAGCATTTT. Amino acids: CAWSKYAGSNQPQHF.

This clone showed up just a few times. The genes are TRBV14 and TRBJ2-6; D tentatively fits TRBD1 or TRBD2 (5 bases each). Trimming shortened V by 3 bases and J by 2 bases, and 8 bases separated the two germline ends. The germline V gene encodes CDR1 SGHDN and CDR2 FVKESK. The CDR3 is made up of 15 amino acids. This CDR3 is CASSHLGAGANVLTF. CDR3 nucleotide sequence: TGTGCCAGCAGCCATTTGGGGGCTGGGGCCAACGTCCTGACTTTC.

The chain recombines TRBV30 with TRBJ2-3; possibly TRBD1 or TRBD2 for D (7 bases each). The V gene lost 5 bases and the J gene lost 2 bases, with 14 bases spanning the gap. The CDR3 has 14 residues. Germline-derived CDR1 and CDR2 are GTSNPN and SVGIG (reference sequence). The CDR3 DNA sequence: TGTGCCTGGGGGGGGGACAGAGACACAGATACGCAGTATTTT. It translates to CAWGGDRDTDTQYF.

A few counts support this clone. CDR3 bases: TGTGCCAGTAGTACCCAGGGCAGAGGGGAGCTGTTTTTT. Translation: CASSTQGRGELFF. The chain carries TRBV19 and TRBJ2-2; D might be TRBD1 (5 bases). Germline CDR1 reads LNHDA; CDR2 reads SQIVND (reference sequence). V gave up 4 bases and J gave up 8 bases, with 11 bases separating them. This CDR3 has 13 residues. Based on the CDR3 plus reference TRBV19 and TRBJ2-2, the full variable domain is DGGITQSPKYLFRKEGQNVTLSCEQNLNHDAMYWYRQDPGQGLRLIYYSQIVNDFQKGDIAEGYSVSREKKESFPLTVTSAQKNPTAFYLCASSTQGRGELFFGEGSRLTVL.

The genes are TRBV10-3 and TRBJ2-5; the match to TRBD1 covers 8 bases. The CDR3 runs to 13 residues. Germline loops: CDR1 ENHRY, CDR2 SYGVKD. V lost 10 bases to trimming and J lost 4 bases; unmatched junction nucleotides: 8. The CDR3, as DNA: TGTGCCACATCCCAGGGGGCCGCAGAGACCCAGTACTTC. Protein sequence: CATSQGAAETQYF.

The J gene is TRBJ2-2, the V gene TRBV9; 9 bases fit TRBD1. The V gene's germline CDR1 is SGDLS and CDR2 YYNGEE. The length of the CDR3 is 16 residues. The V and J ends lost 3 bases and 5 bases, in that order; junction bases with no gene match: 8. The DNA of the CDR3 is TGTGCCAGCAGCGACGGGACAGGGATTAATACCGGGGAGCTGTTTTTT. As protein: CASSDGTGINTGELFF.

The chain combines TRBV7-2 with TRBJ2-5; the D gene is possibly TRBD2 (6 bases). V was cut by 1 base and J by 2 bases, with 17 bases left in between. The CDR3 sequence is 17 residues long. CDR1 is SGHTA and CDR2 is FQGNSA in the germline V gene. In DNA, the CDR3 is TGTGCCAGCAGCTTAGGTAGCGGCAGGGAAATTCAAGAGACCCAGTACTTC. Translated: CASSLGSGREIQETQYF.

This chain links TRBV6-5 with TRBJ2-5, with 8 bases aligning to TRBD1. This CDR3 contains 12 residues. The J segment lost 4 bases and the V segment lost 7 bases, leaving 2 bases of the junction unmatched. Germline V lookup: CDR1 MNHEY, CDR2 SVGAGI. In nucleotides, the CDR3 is TGTGCCAGCACCGACAGGGGAGAGACCCAGTACTTC. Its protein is CASTDRGETQYF.

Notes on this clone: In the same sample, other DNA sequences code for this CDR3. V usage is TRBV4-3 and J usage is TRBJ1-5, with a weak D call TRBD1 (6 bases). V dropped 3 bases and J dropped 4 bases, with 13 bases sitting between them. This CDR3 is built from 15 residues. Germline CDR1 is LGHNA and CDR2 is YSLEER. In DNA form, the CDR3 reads TGCGCCAGCAGCCAGGACAGAGACGCTAATCAGCCCCAGCATTTT. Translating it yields CASSQDRDANQPQHF.

The DNA of the CDR3 is TGTGCCTGGAGTGTACTGGGGGGCGGCTACACCTTC. This codes for CAWSVLGGGYTF. V gene TRBV30 combines with J gene TRBJ1-2; D is possibly TRBD1 (6 bases). The V gene's germline CDR1 is GTSNPN and CDR2 SVGIG (reference sequence). V lost 0 bases and J lost 8, with 10 bases in between. This CDR3 region has 12 residues.

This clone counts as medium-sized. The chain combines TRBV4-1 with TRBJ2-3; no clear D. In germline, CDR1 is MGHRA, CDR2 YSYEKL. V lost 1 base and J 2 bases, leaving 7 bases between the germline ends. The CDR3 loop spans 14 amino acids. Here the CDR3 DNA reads TGCGCCAGCAGCCAAGTCAGGACCACAGATACGCAGTATTTT. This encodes CASSQVRTTDTQYF.

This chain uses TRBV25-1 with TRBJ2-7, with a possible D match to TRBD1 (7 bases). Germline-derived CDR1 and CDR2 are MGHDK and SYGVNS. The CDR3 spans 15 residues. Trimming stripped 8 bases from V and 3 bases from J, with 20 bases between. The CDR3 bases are TGTGCCAGCGAAACCCCAGGGGGAGGCTACTACGAGCAGTACTTC. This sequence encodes CASETPGGGYYEQYF.

CDR3 in amino acids: CSAAGGSGGYTF. The CDR3 bases are TGCAGCGCCGCGGGGGGTAGTGGTGGCTACACCTTC. The rearrangement joins TRBV29-1 to TRBJ1-2; D possibly corresponds to TRBD1 (5 bases). CDR3 length: 12 residues. V gave up 7 bases and J gave up 7 bases, with 16 bases separating them. The germline CDR1 and CDR2 sequences are SQVTM and ANQGSEA.

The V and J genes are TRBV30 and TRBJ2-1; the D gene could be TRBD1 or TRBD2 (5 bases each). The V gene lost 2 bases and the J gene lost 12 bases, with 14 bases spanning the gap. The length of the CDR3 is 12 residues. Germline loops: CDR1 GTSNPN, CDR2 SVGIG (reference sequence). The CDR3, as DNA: TGTGCCTGGAGTTACTCGACTGGGGGGCAGTTCTTC. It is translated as CAWSYSTGGQFF. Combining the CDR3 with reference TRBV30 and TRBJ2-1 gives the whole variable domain SQTIHQWPATLVQPVGSPLSLECTVEGTSNPNLYWYRQAAGRGLQLLFYSVGIGQISSEVPQNLSASRPQDRQFILSSKKLLLSDSGFYLCAWSYSTGGQFFGPGTRLTVL.

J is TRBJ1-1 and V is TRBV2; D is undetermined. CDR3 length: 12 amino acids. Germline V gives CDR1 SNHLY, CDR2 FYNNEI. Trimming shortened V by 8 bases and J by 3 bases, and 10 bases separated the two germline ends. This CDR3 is CASGLRDTEAFF. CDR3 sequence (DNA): TGTGCCAGCGGACTACGGGACACTGAAGCTTTCTTT.

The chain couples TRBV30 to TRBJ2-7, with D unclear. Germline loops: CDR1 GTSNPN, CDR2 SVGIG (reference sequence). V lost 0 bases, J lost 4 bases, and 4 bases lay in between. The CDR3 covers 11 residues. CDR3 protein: CAWSVDYEQYF. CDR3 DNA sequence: TGTGCCTGGAGTGTCGATTACGAGCAGTACTTC.

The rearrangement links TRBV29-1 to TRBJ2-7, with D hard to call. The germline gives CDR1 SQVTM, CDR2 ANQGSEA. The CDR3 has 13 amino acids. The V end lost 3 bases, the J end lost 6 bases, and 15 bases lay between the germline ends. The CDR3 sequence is CSVDTGQASEQYF. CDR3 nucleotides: TGCAGCGTTGATACTGGCCAGGCCTCCGAGCAGTACTTC.

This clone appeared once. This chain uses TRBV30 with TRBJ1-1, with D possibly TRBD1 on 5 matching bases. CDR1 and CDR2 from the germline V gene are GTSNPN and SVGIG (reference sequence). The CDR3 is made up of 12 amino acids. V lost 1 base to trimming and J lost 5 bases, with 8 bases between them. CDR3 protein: CAWSAGRTEAFF. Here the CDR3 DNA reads TGTGCCTGGAGTGCGGGGCGTACTGAAGCTTTCTTT.

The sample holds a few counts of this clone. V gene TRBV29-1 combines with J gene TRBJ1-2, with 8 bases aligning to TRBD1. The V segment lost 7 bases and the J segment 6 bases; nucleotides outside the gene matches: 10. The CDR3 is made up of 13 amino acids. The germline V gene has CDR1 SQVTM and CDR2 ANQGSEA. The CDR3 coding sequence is TGCAGCGCCGTGGACAGGGAGGGTAATGGCTACACCTTC. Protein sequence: CSAVDREGNGYTF.

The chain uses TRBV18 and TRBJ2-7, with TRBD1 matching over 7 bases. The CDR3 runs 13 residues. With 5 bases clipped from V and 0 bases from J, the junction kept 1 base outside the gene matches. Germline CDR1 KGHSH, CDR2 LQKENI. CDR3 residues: CASSGDSSYEQYF. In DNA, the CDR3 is TGTGCCAGCTCAGGGGACAGCTCCTACGAGCAGTACTTC.

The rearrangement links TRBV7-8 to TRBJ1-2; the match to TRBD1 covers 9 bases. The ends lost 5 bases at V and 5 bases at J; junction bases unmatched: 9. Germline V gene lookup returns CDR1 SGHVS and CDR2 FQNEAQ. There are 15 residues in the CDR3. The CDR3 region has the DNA TGTGCCAGCAGCCCCCCCGGGACAGGGCCATATGGCTACACCTTC. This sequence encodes CASSPPGTGPYGYTF.

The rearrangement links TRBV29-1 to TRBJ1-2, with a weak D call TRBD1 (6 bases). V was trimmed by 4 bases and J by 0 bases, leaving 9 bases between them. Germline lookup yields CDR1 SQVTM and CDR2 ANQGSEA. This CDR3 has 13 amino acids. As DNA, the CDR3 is TGCAGCGTTGGAGGGGGTTCTAACTATGGCTACACCTTC. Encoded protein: CSVGGGSNYGYTF.

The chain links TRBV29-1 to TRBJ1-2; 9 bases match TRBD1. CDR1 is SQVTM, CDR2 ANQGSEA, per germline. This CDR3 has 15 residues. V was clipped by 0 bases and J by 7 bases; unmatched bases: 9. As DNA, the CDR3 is TGCAGCGTTGAAGATGGATGGGACAGGGCGCGTGGCTACACCTTC. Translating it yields CSVEDGWDRARGYTF. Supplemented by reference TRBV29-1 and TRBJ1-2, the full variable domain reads SAVISQKPSRDICQRGTSLTIQCQVDSQVTMMFWYRQQPGQSLTLIATANQGSEATYESGFVIDKFPISRPNLTFSTLTVSNMSPEDSSIYLCSVEDGWDRARGYTFGSGTRLTVV.